Given below is one TCR beta chain in context. The record originates from a study of patients and donors after allogeneic stem cell transplantation. In TCRdb, the RT-PCR reads were re-called with MiXCR into one record per CDR3 protein. The repertoire holds about 160,000 distinct CDR3 sequences, with about 40% as singletons. The CDR3 extends over 14 amino acids. Germline CDR1 SNHLY, CDR2 FYNNEI. Trimming took 1 base from V and 9 from J; bases not matched to a gene: 6. Input material: blood, either unsorted or a sorted T cell fraction (not recorded which). This TCR derives from a human donor who was either an allogeneic HSCT recipient or a stem cell or donor lymphocyte infusion donor (not recorded which). It is not recorded whose cells these are; they may come from a transplant donor. This chain uses TRBV2 with TRBJ1-5, with 7 positions matching TRBD1. CDR3 sequence (DNA): TGTGCCAGCAGTGAAGACAGGGGAGTATTGCCCCAGCATTTT. This translates into CASSEDRGVLPQHF.